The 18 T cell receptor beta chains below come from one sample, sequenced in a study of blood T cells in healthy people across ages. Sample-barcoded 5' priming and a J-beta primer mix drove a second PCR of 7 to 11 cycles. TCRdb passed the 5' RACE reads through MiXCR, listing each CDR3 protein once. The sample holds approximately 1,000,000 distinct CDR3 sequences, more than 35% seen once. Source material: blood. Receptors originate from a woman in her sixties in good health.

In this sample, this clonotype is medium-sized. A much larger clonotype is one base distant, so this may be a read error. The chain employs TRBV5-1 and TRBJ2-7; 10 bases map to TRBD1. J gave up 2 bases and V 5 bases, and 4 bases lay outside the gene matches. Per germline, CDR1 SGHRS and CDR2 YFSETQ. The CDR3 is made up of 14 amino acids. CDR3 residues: CASRGDRGTYEQYF. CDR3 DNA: TGCGCCAGCAGAGGGGACAGGGGAACCTACGAGCAGTACTTC.

The DNA of the CDR3 is TGCGCCAGCAGCTTGGCAGGGGGTAGGTCTGAAGCTTTCTTT. Translated: CASSLAGGRSEAFF. V is TRBV5-1 and J is TRBJ1-1; 7 nucleotides match TRBD1. CDR1 and CDR2 from the germline V gene are SGHRS and YFSETQ. The CDR3 length is 14 residues. Losses at the gene ends were 0 bases for V and 6 bases for J; bases not matched to a gene: 5.

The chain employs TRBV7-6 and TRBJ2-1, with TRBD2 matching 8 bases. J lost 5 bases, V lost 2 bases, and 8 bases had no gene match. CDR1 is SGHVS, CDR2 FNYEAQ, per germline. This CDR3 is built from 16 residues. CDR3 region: CASSLPAGEVNNEQFF. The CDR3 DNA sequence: TGTGCCAGCAGCTTACCAGCGGGAGAGGTCAACAATGAGCAGTTCTTC.

The CDR3 loop is CASSIEQYF. DNA for the CDR3: TGTGCCAGCTCGATCGAGCAGTACTTC. The J gene is TRBJ2-7, the V gene TRBV12-3 or TRBV12-4; D call uncertain. The CDR3 covers 9 residues. Trimming left V 8 bases short and J 6 bases short, with 5 bases between.

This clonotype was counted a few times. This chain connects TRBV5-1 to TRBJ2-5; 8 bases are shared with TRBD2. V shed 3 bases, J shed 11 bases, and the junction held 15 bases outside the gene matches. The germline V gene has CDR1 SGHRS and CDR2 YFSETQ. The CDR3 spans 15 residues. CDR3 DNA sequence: TGCGCCAGCAGCTCCGGACTAGCCCCCTACAATGAGCAGTACTTC. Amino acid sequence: CASSSGLAPYNEQYF.

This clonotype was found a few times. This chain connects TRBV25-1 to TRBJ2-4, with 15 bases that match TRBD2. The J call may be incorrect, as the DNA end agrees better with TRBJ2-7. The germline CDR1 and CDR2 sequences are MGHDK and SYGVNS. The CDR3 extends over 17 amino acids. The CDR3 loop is CASSTSGLAGGDYEQYF. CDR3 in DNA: TGTGCCAGCAGTACCAGTGGACTAGCGGGAGGGGACTACGAGCAGTACTTC.

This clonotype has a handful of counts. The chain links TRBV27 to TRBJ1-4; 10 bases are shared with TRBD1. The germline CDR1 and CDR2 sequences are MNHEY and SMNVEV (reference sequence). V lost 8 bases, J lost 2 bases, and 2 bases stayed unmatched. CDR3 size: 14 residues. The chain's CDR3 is CASRTGGTNEKLFF. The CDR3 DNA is TGTGCCAGCCGGACAGGGGGGACTAATGAAAAACTGTTTTTT.

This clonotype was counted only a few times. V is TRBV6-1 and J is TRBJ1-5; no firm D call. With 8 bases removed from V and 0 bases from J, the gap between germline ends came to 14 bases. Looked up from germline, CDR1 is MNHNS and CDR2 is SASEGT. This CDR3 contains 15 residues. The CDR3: CASESRPNSNQPQHF. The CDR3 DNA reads TGTGCCAGCGAATCGAGACCAAATAGCAATCAGCCCCAGCATTTT.

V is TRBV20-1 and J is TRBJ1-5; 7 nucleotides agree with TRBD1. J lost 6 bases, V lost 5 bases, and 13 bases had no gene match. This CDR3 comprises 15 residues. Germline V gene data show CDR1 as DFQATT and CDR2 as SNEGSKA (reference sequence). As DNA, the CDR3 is TGCAGTGCTCCTACAACAGGGGTTTCGGTTCAGCCCCAGCATTTT. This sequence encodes CSAPTTGVSVQPQHF.

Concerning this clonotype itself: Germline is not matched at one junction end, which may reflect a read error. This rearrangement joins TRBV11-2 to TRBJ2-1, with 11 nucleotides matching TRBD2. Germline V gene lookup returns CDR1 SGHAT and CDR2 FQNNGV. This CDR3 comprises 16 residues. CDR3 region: CASSLGLAARSDEQFF. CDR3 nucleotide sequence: TGCGCCAGCAGCCTGGGACTAGCGGCCCGGTCTGATGAGCAGTTCTTC.

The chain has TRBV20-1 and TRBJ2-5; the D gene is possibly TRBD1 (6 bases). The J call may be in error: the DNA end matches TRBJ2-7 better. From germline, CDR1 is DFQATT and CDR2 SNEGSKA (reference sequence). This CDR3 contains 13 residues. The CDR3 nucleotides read TGCAGTGCTTTACAGGGTTTTTCGGGCGAGCAGTACTTC. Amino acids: CSALQGFSGEQYF.

This CDR3 is CASSWDIYEQYF. CDR3 DNA: TGTGCCAGCAGTTGGGACATCTACGAGCAGTACTTC. The chain links TRBV28 to TRBJ2-5; D is perhaps TRBD1 (6 bases). The J call is in doubt because the DNA end fits TRBJ2-7 better. The CDR3 extends over 12 amino acids. Germline CDR1 MDHEN, CDR2 SYDVKM.

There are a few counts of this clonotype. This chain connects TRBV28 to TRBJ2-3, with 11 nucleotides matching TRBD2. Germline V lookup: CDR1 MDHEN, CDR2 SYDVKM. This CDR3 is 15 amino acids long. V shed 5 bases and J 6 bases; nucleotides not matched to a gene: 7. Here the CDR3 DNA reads TGTGCCAGCAGTGCGACTAGCGGGAACGTGGATACGCAGTATTTT. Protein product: CASSATSGNVDTQYF.

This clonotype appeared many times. CDR3 in DNA: TGCGCCAGCAGCTGGGGGACTAGCGGGAGTTCCAAAAACATTCAGTACTTC. The encoded protein is CASSWGTSGSSKNIQYF. The chain has TRBV5-1 and TRBJ2-4, with TRBD2 matching over 14 bases. CDR3 length: 17 amino acids. Germline trimming cut 3 bases from V and 2 bases from J; bases unmatched to any gene: 4. CDR1 is SGHRS, CDR2 YFSETQ, per germline.

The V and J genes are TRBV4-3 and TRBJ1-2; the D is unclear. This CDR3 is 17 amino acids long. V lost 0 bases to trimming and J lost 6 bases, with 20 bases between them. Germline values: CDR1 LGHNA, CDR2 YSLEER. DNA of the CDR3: TGCGCCAGCAGCCAAGATCTGAGCACGGGGATTATTAATGGCTACACCTTC. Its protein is CASSQDLSTGIINGYTF.

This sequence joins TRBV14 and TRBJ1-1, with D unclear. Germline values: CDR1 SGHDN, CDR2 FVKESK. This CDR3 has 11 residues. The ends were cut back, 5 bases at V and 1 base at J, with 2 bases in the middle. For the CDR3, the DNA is TGTGCCAGCAGCAAGAACACTGAAGCTTTCTTT. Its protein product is CASSKNTEAFF.

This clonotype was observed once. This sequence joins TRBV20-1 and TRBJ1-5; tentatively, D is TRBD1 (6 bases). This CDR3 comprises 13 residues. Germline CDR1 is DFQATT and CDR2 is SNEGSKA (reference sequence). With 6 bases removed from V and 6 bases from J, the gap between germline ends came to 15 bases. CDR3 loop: CSAGRGAGQPQHF. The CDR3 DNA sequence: TGCAGTGCCGGACGGGGGGCTGGTCAGCCCCAGCATTTT.

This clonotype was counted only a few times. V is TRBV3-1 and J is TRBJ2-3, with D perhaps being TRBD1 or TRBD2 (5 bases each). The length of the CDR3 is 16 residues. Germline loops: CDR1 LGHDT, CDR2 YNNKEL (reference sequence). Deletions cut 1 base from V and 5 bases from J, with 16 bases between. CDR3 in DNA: TGTGCCAGCAGCCAAGGAGAGGGGCATCAGAGAGATACGCAGTATTTT. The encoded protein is CASSQGEGHQRDTQYF.